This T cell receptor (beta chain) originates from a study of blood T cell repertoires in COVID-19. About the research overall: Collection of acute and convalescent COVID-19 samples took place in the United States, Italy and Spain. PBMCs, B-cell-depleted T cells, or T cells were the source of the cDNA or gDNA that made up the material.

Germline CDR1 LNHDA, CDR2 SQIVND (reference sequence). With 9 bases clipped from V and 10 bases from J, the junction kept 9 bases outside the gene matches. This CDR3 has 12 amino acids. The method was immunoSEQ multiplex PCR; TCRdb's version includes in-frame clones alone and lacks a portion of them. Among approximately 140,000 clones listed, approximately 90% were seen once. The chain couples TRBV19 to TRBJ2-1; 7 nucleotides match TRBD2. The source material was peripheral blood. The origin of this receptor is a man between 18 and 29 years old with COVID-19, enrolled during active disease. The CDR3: CASGFIAGEQFF. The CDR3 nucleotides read TGTGCCAGCGGATTCATAGCGGGCGAGCAGTTCTTC.